This T cell receptor (beta chain) was captured by sequencing in a study of CD8 T cells in Susac syndrome. As regards this clonotype: The target antigen is unknown.

Sequencing of TCR beta, carried out with a high-throughput approach, was applied to CD8+ and CD4+ T cells from the blood. Bulk CD8+ and CD4+ cells came from magnetic negative isolation; CD8+ TEMRA by FACS. Reverse transcription of about 0.5 to 1 ug RNA used random hexamers. TCR beta CDR3 was amplified by immunoSEQ multiplex PCR. This amplification extended across 54 Vbeta and 13 Jbeta segments. From the immunoSEQ multiplex PCR reads, TCRdb called clonotypes with MiXCR, one entry per CDR3 protein. Counted here are some 300,000 distinct CDR3 sequences, approximately 85% occurring once; the ten biggest clones make up over 0.1%. Notes on the study in general: The study's TCR sequencing and HLA analysis covered a relatively small number of individuals, and the study acknowledged this.

Trimming removed 2 bases at V and 6 bases at J, with 7 bases between. The CDR3 has 13 amino acids. Germline V lookup: CDR1 SGHAT, CDR2 FQNNGV. The chain links TRBV11-2 to TRBJ2-2; D ambiguous. Sequenced input: CD8+ T cells from PBMCs. The clonotype comes from a human donor with multiple sclerosis. DNA for the CDR3: TGTGCCAGCAGCTTACTTGGTTCCGGGGAGCTGTTTTTT. This gives the protein CASSLLGSGELFF. Using reference TRBV11-2 and TRBJ2-2 for the parts outside the CDR3, the full variable domain is EAGVAQSPRYKIIEKRQSVAFWCNPISGHATLYWYQQILGQGPKLLIQFQNNGVVDDSQLPKDRFSAERLKGVDSTLKIQPAKLEDSAVYLCASSLLGSGELFFGEGSRLTVL.